This is a list of T cell receptor beta chains from one sample in a study of cytomegalovirus exposure and HLA in healthy donors. Libraries were prepared by immunoSEQ multiplex PCR; TCRdb keeps only in-frame clonotypes and omits some of them. The sample comprises about 180,000 clones, roughly three quarters of which are singletons, and about 2.9% rests with the top ten. Material for sequencing was PBMCs. All receptors derive from a woman aged 45-59 years in good health and CMV-seropositive. The CDR3 runs from the conserved cysteine through the conserved F or W. The D gene is left open where the match is weak. Expanded clones get a size class; other rows say once, few or many, or leave the size out.

J: TRBJ1-1; V: TRBV28; D: TRBD1; size: -; DNA: TGTGCCAGCAGTTTAGGGGCCGGGACAGGGTATCCTCGGGGCACTGAAGCTTTCTTT; CDR3: CASSLGAGTGYPRGTEAFF
J: TRBJ1-1; V: TRBV6-4; D: -; size: once; DNA: TGTGCCAGCAGTGGGAGGGCCTCCTGGGCCGACACTGAAGCTTTCTTT; CDR3: CASSGRASWADTEAFF
J: TRBJ2-7; V: TRBV7-9; D: TRBD2; size: -; DNA: TGTGCCAGCAGCCCACTAGCGAGGTACGAGCAGTACTTC; CDR3: CASSPLARYEQYF
J: TRBJ1-1; V: TRBV6-6; D: -; size: -; DNA: TGTGCCAGCAGTTACTCCGACACTGAAGCTTTCTTT; CDR3: CASSYSDTEAFF
J: TRBJ2-3; V: TRBV4-3; D: TRBD2; size: -; DNA: TGCGCCAGCAGCCTTGGGACTAGCGGGGGGGCCGGCACAGATACGCAGTATTTT; CDR3: CASSLGTSGGAGTDTQYF
J: TRBJ1-1; V: TRBV9; D: TRBD1; size: few; DNA: TGTGCCAGCAGCCAGGGGGCTCGGACTGAAGCTTTCTTT; CDR3: CASSQGARTEAFF
J: TRBJ2-7; V: TRBV9; D: TRBD2; size: once; DNA: TGTGCCAGCAGCGTAGTTGGCGGGAGGGAAGGCGAGCAGTACTTC; CDR3: CASSVVGGREGEQYF
J: TRBJ1-2; V: TRBV15; D: -; size: -; DNA: TGTGCCACCAGCAGAGATACTGGCTATGGCTACACCTTC; CDR3: CATSRDTGYGYTF
J: TRBJ2-2; V: TRBV4-3; D: -; size: -; DNA: TGCGCCAGCAGCCACCTTAAACAGGGGAACACCGGGGAGCTGTTTTTT; CDR3: CASSHLKQGNTGELFF
J: TRBJ1-1; V: TRBV27; D: TRBD1; size: once; DNA: TGTGCCAGCAGTCTCGGGACAGGGGCCGGATACACTGAAGCTTTCTTT; CDR3: CASSLGTGAGYTEAFF
J: TRBJ1-3; V: TRBV11-2; D: -; size: -; DNA: TGTGCCAGCAGCTTAGGGGGAGGCTCTGGAAACACCATATATTTT; CDR3: CASSLGGGSGNTIYF
J: TRBJ1-5; V: TRBV10-3; D: -; size: -; DNA: TGTGCCATCAAGAAGGGAGGCGATCAGCCCCAGCATTTT; CDR3: CAIKKGGDQPQHF
J: TRBJ2-1; V: TRBV6-5; D: TRBD2; size: once; DNA: TGTGCCAGCAGTTACGCGGGGGGGGTCTCTAATGAGCAGTTCTTC; CDR3: CASSYAGGVSNEQFF
J: TRBJ2-3; V: TRBV19; D: TRBD2; size: few; DNA: TGTGCCAGTAGTTCGACTAGCGGGGGGGATACGCAGTATTTT; CDR3: CASSSTSGGDTQYF
J: TRBJ2-7; V: TRBV4-3; D: -; size: once; DNA: TGCGCCAGCAGCCCTCGGCCTAGCGACTCCTACGAGCAGTACTTC; CDR3: CASSPRPSDSYEQYF
J: TRBJ1-4; V: TRBV4-3; D: -; size: -; DNA: TGCGCCAGCAGCCAAGATGGGGGGGCTGAGGAAAAACTGTTTTTT; CDR3: CASSQDGGAEEKLFF
J: TRBJ2-7; V: TRBV5-6; D: -; size: -; DNA: TGTGCCAGCAGCTTGTCCGGGATAACCTACGAGCAGTACTTC; CDR3: CASSLSGITYEQYF
J: TRBJ2-7; V: TRBV27; D: TRBD1; size: -; DNA: TGTGCCAGCAGCTTCCTATCCGGGACAGGGACGTGGGAGCAGTACTTC; CDR3: CASSFLSGTGTWEQYF
J: TRBJ1-1; V: TRBV4-3; D: -; size: -; DNA: TGCGCCAGCAGCCAAGAGCCGTCCGGGAGTTACAGCACTGAAGCTTTCTTT; CDR3: CASSQEPSGSYSTEAFF
J: TRBJ1-2; V: TRBV5-6; D: TRBD1; size: -; DNA: TGTGCCAGCAGCTGGACAGGGGAAGGCTACACCTTC; CDR3: CASSWTGEGYTF
J: TRBJ1-5; V: TRBV19; D: -; size: -; DNA: TGTGCCAGTAGTATAAATAAGGGGGAGGGTTATCAGCCCCAGCATTTT; CDR3: CASSINKGEGYQPQHF
J: TRBJ1-2; V: TRBV7-8; D: TRBD1; size: -; DNA: TGTGCCAGCAGCTTAGGGGGACAGGGAGGCTATGGCTACACCTTC; CDR3: CASSLGGQGGYGYTF
J: TRBJ1-2; V: TRBV6-5; D: -; size: -; DNA: TGTGCCAGCCGGGGGAATAACTATGGCTACACCTTC; CDR3: CASRGNNYGYTF
J: TRBJ2-7; V: TRBV30; D: -; size: few; DNA: TGTGCCTGGAGTTTTACCAGGGACGAGCAGTACTTC; CDR3: CAWSFTRDEQYF
J: TRBJ2-7; V: TRBV6-5; D: -; size: few; DNA: TGTGCCAGCATGGCGGGATCCTACGAGCAGTACTTC; CDR3: CASMAGSYEQYF
J: TRBJ2-5; V: TRBV7-9; D: -; size: -; DNA: TGTGCCGGCAGCTTTCCGGTGGACAGACAAGAGACCCAGTACTTC; CDR3: CAGSFPVDRQETQYF
J: TRBJ2-3; V: TRBV5-1; D: TRBD1; size: -; DNA: TGCGCCAGCAGCTTGTTCAGGGGGCAGGTAGCAGATACGCAGTATTTT; CDR3: CASSLFRGQVADTQYF
J: TRBJ2-7; V: TRBV7-9; D: -; size: -; DNA: TGTGCCAGCAGCTTTGGCGGATCCGACGAGCAGTACTTC; CDR3: CASSFGGSDEQYF